Listed here are 19 T cell receptor beta chains from one sample, sequenced in a study of Graves' ophthalmopathy and Graves' hyperthyroidism. The TCR beta CDR3 regions underwent amplification from RNA transcripts. Scientists carried out first-round RT-PCR using HTBI primers and then a second-round multiplex PCR. TCRdb re-derived calls from the multiplex PCR reads in MiXCR, one entry per CDR3 protein. The sample consists of just over 400,000 distinct CDR3 sequences, 21% of them appearing once. Material for sequencing was peripheral blood. All receptors come from a woman between 18 and 29 years old with stable Graves' hyperthyroidism.

This clonotype has a count of ten or more. The rearrangement links TRBV5-1 to TRBJ2-7, with no clear D. The CDR3 spans 13 residues. Trimming pared 2 bases from V and 0 bases from J, leaving 6 bases between. CDR1 and CDR2 (germline): SGHRS, YFSETQ. CDR3 sequence: CASSFRISYEQYF. The DNA for the CDR3 is TGCGCCAGCAGCTTCCGGATCTCCTACGAGCAGTACTTC.

This clonotype appeared many times. The chain is built from TRBV6-5 and TRBJ2-7; TRBD1 is a possible D gene (6 bases). Germline V gene data show CDR1 as MNHEY and CDR2 as SVGAGI. The CDR3 is 15 amino acids. V lost 2 bases and J lost 0, with 11 bases in between. The CDR3 reads CASSYTPDSSYEQYF. The CDR3, as DNA: TGTGCCAGCAGTTACACCCCGGACAGCTCCTACGAGCAGTACTTC.

This clonotype was counted at least ten times. The chain employs TRBV5-1 and TRBJ2-7; 7 bases fit TRBD1. Germline lookup yields CDR1 SGHRS and CDR2 YFSETQ. The CDR3 is made up of 16 amino acids. Trimming at V came to 0 bases and at J to 4 bases, leaving 10 bases not matched to a gene. For the CDR3, the DNA is TGCGCCAGCAGCTTGGCAGTGACAGGGACATTATACGAGCAGTACTTC. Protein sequence: CASSLAVTGTLYEQYF.

This clonotype has a count of ten or more. The genes are TRBV3-1 and TRBJ2-7, with TRBD2 identical over 11 bases. The CDR3 length is 15 residues. The ends lost 6 bases at V and 2 bases at J; junction bases unmatched: 6. Germline CDR1 is LGHDT and CDR2 is YNNKEL (reference sequence). CDR3: CASSPSSGRTYEQYF. CDR3 coding DNA: TGTGCCAGCAGTCCCTCTAGCGGGAGGACCTACGAGCAGTACTTC.

J is TRBJ2-7 and V is TRBV6-5; D might be TRBD1 (6 bases). V dropped 3 bases and J dropped 4 bases, with 16 bases sitting between them. From germline, CDR1 is MNHEY and CDR2 SVGAGI. The CDR3 is 15 residues long. The CDR3 protein is CASSYTGTISYEQYF. The CDR3 coding sequence is TGTGCCAGCAGTTATACCGGGACAATAAGTTACGAGCAGTACTTC.

The chain employs TRBV7-3 and TRBJ2-7; TRBD1 is a possible D gene (5 bases). Germline V gene lookup returns CDR1 SGHTA and CDR2 FQGTGA. The CDR3 has 18 amino acids. Trimming stripped 1 base from V and 4 bases from J, with 23 bases between. The chain's CDR3 is CASSLIRAVGAVGYEQYF. CDR3 in DNA: TGTGCCAGCAGCTTAATCCGGGCAGTAGGGGCAGTAGGGTACGAGCAGTACTTC.

This clonotype was seen many times. The chain recombines TRBV11-2 with TRBJ2-7; 9 nucleotides agree with TRBD2. Germline V CDR1 and CDR2: SGHAT, FQNNGV. The CDR3 length is 17 residues. V dropped 3 bases and J dropped 4; count of bases not matched to a gene: 13. CDR3 protein: CASSFPKTGTSRYEQYF. CDR3 DNA sequence: TGTGCCAGCAGCTTCCCCAAAACCGGGACTAGCCGGTACGAGCAGTACTTC.

The chain joins TRBV5-1 to TRBJ2-5; 11 positions match TRBD2. Unmatched junction bases numbered 5, after V lost 0 bases and J lost 4 bases. The germline CDR1 and CDR2 sequences are SGHRS and YFSETQ. The CDR3 spans 16 residues. The CDR3 loop reads CASSLVSGRAGETQYF. The CDR3 DNA follows: TGCGCCAGCAGCTTGGTTAGCGGGAGGGCCGGAGAGACCCAGTACTTC.

In the case of this clonotype: Since no conserved phenylalanine or tryptophan closes the CDR3, a read error is the likely cause. The chain combines TRBV18 with TRBJ1-2; 7 bases are shared with TRBD1. CDR3 length: 15 residues. V was pared by 4 bases and J by 4 bases, with 9 bases of the junction left unmatched. Germline assignment: CDR1 KGHSH and CDR2 LQKENI. The CDR3: CASSLDRQGGYGYTL. The DNA of the CDR3 is TGTGCCAGCTCACTGGATCGACAGGGCGGCTATGGCTACACCCTC.

V usage is TRBV7-2 and J usage is TRBJ2-7; D possibly corresponds to TRBD1 (7 bases). Germline V CDR1 and CDR2: SGHTA, FQGNSA. CDR3 length: 14 amino acids. V lost 5 bases to trimming and J lost 7 bases, with 18 bases between them. The CDR3 loop is CASSNRRGTAEQYF. The CDR3 coding sequence is TGTGCCAGCAGCAACAGGAGGGGGACAGCAGAGCAGTACTTC. The entire variable domain, with the rest obtained from reference TRBV7-2 and TRBJ2-7, is as follows: GAGVSQSPSNKVTEKGKDVELRCDPISGHTALYWYRQSLGQGLEFLIYFQGNSAPDKSGLPSDRFSAERTGGSVSTLTIQRTQQEDSAVYLCASSNRRGTAEQYFGPGTRLTVT.

On this clonotype: As the CDR3 is not closed by the conserved phenylalanine or tryptophan, this likely results from a read error. The CDR3 here is CASSPRQGSTEAFV. CDR3 coding DNA: TGTGCCAGCAGCCCCCGACAAGGGAGCACTGAAGCTTTCGTT. The chain couples TRBV12-3 or TRBV12-4 to TRBJ1-1; D uncertain. V was clipped by 6 bases and J by 4 bases, with 15 bases between them. The CDR3 length is 14 residues.

J is TRBJ1-2 and V is TRBV2, with D uncertain. The CDR3 consists of 12 residues. Germline loops: CDR1 SNHLY, CDR2 FYNNEI. V was shortened by 1 base and J by 7 bases, with 7 bases between the two germline ends. The DNA of the CDR3 is TGTGCCAGCAGTGAAGGGGGTTCTGGCTACACCTTC. Its translation: CASSEGGSGYTF.

This clonotype has at least ten counts. The chain joins TRBV15 to TRBJ2-7; no definite D call. The CDR3 loop spans 13 amino acids. The germline gives CDR1 LNHNV, CDR2 YYDKDF (reference sequence). V was clipped by 0 bases and J by 2 bases, with 5 bases between them. CDR3: CATSRDAAYEQYF. CDR3 nucleotide sequence: TGTGCCACCAGCAGAGATGCGGCCTACGAGCAGTACTTC.

In regard to this clonotype: It may be a read error: a sequence one base away is much more abundant. The chain carries TRBV12-3 or TRBV12-4 and TRBJ2-6, with D possibly being TRBD2 (6 bases). CDR3 length: 15 amino acids. The CDR3 nucleotides are TGTGCCAGCTCCTCCCGGGAGTCTGGGGCCAACGTCCTGGCTTTC. Translating gives CASSSRESGANVLAF.

With regard to this clonotype: A clone one base away is much larger, so this may be a read error. The chain joins TRBV2 to TRBJ1-6, with D unresolved. This CDR3 spans 14 amino acids. Germline V gene data show CDR1 as SNHLY and CDR2 as FYNNEI. CDR3 amino acids: CASSVGLNNSHLHF. DNA for the CDR3: TGTGCCAGCAGTGTTGGATTAAATAATTCACACCTCCACTTT.

This clonotype was seen many times. J is TRBJ1-1 and V is TRBV9; a possible D gene is TRBD1 (5 bases). Germline V gene lookup returns CDR1 SGDLS and CDR2 YYNGEE. The CDR3 totals 16 residues. V was clipped by 4 bases and J by 1 base, with 17 bases between them. The CDR3 coding sequence is TGTGCCAGCAGCACCATAAACAGGTACCCGAACACTGAAGCTTTCTTT. It specifies CASSTINRYPNTEAFF.

CDR3 in amino acids: CASSVDLSLGELFF. Here the CDR3 DNA reads TGTGCCAGCAGCGTAGACCTAAGCCTAGGGGAGCTGTTTTTT. This sequence joins TRBV9 and TRBJ2-2; D not resolved. Germline-derived CDR1 and CDR2 are SGDLS and YYNGEE. V shed 0 bases and J shed 8 bases, with 11 bases lying between them. CDR3 length: 14 residues.

A note on this clonotype: One end of the junction varies from germline; a read error may be responsible. The CDR3 here is CASSLEGYTF. DNA for the CDR3: TGTGCTAGCAGCTTGGAGGGCTACACCTTC. The V and J genes are TRBV7-7 and TRBJ1-2; the D is unclear. CDR3 length: 10 amino acids. Germline-derived CDR1 and CDR2 are SSHAT and FNYEAQ (reference sequence).

This clonotype showed up many times. The rearrangement links TRBV18 to TRBJ2-7; 10 bases fit TRBD1. The V segment lost 4 bases and the J segment 5 bases; nucleotides outside the gene matches: 11. Per the germline V gene, CDR1 is KGHSH and CDR2 is LQKENI. This CDR3 comprises 16 residues. CDR3 nucleotide sequence: TGTGCCAGCTCACTAAGACAGGGGGCGATCGTCCACGAGCAGTACTTC. This sequence encodes CASSLRQGAIVHEQYF.